This T cell receptor (beta chain) was sequenced in a study of shared clonotypes between healthy human individuals (dated by TCRdb to the early 2020s). Study-wide context: Two women and a few men aged 18 to 49 years were included in the cohort. For each donor, CD4 naive and CD4 memory were each run on three plates, CD8 naive on two plates, and CD8 memory on one plate. To estimate repertoire size and how much clonotype sharing occurs between individuals, the study deeply sequenced the blood TCR repertoires of roughly 5 healthy adults. To increase sequencing depth and limit assay-specific biases, different laboratories used diverse techniques to prepare libraries and sequence TCR repertoires. Between about 0.94 and 10 billion PBMCs per donor were obtained by leukapheresis.

As to this clone: It lacks a known antigen. Base qualities are not provided; no much larger clone lies one nucleotide away.

The donors were healthy, HIV-negative adults with no recently reported acute infections or vaccinations. Every donor was a Caucasian adult living in Nashville, Tennessee, USA. CD8 memory samples consisted of magnetically selected CD45RO+ cells combined with CCR7-negative CD45RA+ effector memory (TemRA) cells. Blood was obtained by leukapheresis, after which PBMCs were separated by Ficoll-Histopaque density gradient centrifugation and cryopreserved in liquid nitrogen vapor phase. Analytical flow cytometry was used to check the purity and quantity of each magnetically sorted T cell population. Genomic DNA was isolated from each sorted fraction and quantified by UV absorbance on a Nanodrop 2000c. Using the deep immunoSEQ assay, multiplex PCR amplified TCR CDR3 regions from genomic DNA. Genomic DNA extracted from each cell subset was distributed evenly over all wells of several immunoSEQ 96-well plates, and each plate served as one replicate. For sorted subsets, around 0.2 ug genomic DNA, equal to some 28,000 T cell genomes, was loaded into each replicate PCR. The purified libraries were quantified using a Qubit 3.0 fluorometer, sized with a Bioanalyzer 2100, and then quantified again using the KAPA Library Quantification kit. A separate single-read 150-cycle Illumina NextSeq 550 flow cell was used to sequence each immunoSEQ 96-well plate. In the source study's methods: The immunoSEQ output contained only junctional sequences without quality scores, so filtering could not match that applied to full-length reads. To assign V/J genes and CDR3, sequences were annotated using PyIR, a Python wrapper for IgBLAST v1.9, with IMGT germline references. Any read was removed if the V/J assignment was weak (E-value above 1e-6), the CDR3 was missing, or the read contained stop codons, out-of-frame junctions, or ambiguous translated residues. V3J clonotypes were defined by identical inferred V gene, J gene, and CDR3 amino acid sequence. To compute the percentage overlap between repertoires, the number of shared unique clonotypes was divided by the size of the smaller repertoire. Three approaches were used to assess repertoire richness: RTK rarefaction, the Chao1 estimator, and Recon v2.1 estimates of unobserved clonotypes. OLGA was used to compute generation probabilities for all TCRbeta clonotypes that the gDNA method yielded from a handful of donors. TCRdb re-hosts the immuneACCESS table, in-frame sequences only. Its copies lack some clones; in the studies checked, an unresolved V gene accounts for under half of them, and the cause for the rest is not known. V and J calls and clone size come straight from that table; D and trimming were deduced from the DNA. For this sample there are some 690,000 clones; 90% appear just once. The ten largest make up about a third of the sample.

Its CDR3 holds 14 amino acids, cysteine through phenylalanine. Only the CDR3 portion is preserved as DNA: 42 bases, with reading frame beginning at the first base. CDR1 and CDR2 are drawn from the germline V gene: SGHTA, FQGNSA. V loses 2 bases, J loses 7 bases, and the germline ends lie 12 bases apart. On the study overall, not on this receptor specifically: Naive subsets generally had larger estimated clonotype richness than memory subsets did. About 5% of naive CD4, around 4% of naive CD8, 2.3% of memory CD4, and 0.4% of memory CD8 clonotypes were shared across a few donors. Compared with non-shared clonotypes, clonotypes shared by all four sorted-subset donors had higher generation probabilities. Incomplete sequencing was indicated by rarefaction of sorted-subset datasets, despite the large sequencing depth. Sampling was restricted to blood, and TCR repertoires in tissue are likely to differ from TCR repertoires in blood. Based on pairwise subsampling, the degree of clonotype sharing among donors was expected to be affected by sequencing depth. The small number of donors limited the genetic and exposure-history diversity represented.

The chain is encoded by TRBV7-2 joined to TRBJ1-5, and TRBD1 may be the D gene, going by 5 matching bases. The TCR comes from a man aged 18 to 29 in good health. Some clones in this sample may be carry-over from other donors' samples. Material: memory CD8+ T cells from PBMCs. The sample's cell subset or site label, in plain terms: CD45RO+ cells pooled with CCR7-negative TemRA cells. The DNA sequence is TGTGCCAGCAGCTTACGAGGGGAGCTCCAGCCCCAGCATTTT. The resulting protein is CASSLRGELQPQHF. This CDR3, with the reference TRBV7-2 and TRBJ1-5 proteins standing in past its ends, gives the full variable domain GAGVSQSPSNKVTEKGKDVELRCDPISGHTALYWYRQSLGQGLEFLIYFQGNSAPDKSGLPSDRFSAERTGGSVSTLTIQRTQQEDSAVYLCASSLRGELQPQHFGDGTRLSIL.